Below, 3 T cell receptor beta chains from the same sample are listed, as sequenced in a study of patients and donors after allogeneic stem cell transplantation. Using its own MiXCR run on the RT-PCR reads, TCRdb lists one record per CDR3 protein. Counted here are 9,000 to 15,000 distinct CDR3 sequences, almost 25% occurring once; the ten biggest clones make up about half. Specimen: blood, either unsorted or a sorted T cell fraction (not recorded which). These receptors were taken from a human donor who was either an allogeneic HSCT recipient or a stem cell or donor lymphocyte infusion donor (not recorded which). It is not recorded whose cells these are; they may come from a transplant donor.

The chain has TRBV29-1 and TRBJ1-1; D gene uncertain. This CDR3 comprises 10 residues. Trimming took 4 bases from V and 6 from J, leaving 6 bases between them. Germline-derived CDR1 and CDR2 are SQVTM and ANQGSEA. The CDR3 region has the DNA TGCAGCGTTGGGCAGCCTGAAGCTTTCTTT. It specifies CSVGQPEAFF.

This clonotype was seen a handful of times. This chain connects TRBV6-5 to TRBJ1-4, with a possible D match to TRBD1 (5 bases). Trimming took 8 bases from V and 0 from J, leaving 19 bases between them. The germline V gene encodes CDR1 MNHEY and CDR2 SVGAGI. The CDR3 is made up of 17 amino acids. CDR3 nucleotide sequence: TGTGCCAGCGGGTTCCCCGGGACGGCAGCAACTAATGAAAAACTGTTTTTT. Its translation is CASGFPGTAATNEKLFF.

This clonotype occurred a few times. The chain uses TRBV5-1 and TRBJ1-4; 7 bases are a match to TRBD1. Germline lookup yields CDR1 SGHRS and CDR2 YFSETQ. Unmatched junction bases numbered 3, after V lost 3 bases and J lost 4 bases. This CDR3 is 14 amino acids long. CDR3 DNA sequence: TGCGCCAGCAGCTCGGGACAGATTAATGAAAAACTGTTTTTT. Encoded protein: CASSSGQINEKLFF. Together with reference TRBV5-1 and TRBJ1-4, the CDR3 gives the full variable domain: KAGVTQTPRYLIKTRGQQVTLSCSPISGHRSVSWYQQTPGQGLQFLFEYFSETQRNKGNFPGRFSGRQFSNSRSEMNVSTLELGDSALYLCASSSGQINEKLFFGSGTQLSVL.